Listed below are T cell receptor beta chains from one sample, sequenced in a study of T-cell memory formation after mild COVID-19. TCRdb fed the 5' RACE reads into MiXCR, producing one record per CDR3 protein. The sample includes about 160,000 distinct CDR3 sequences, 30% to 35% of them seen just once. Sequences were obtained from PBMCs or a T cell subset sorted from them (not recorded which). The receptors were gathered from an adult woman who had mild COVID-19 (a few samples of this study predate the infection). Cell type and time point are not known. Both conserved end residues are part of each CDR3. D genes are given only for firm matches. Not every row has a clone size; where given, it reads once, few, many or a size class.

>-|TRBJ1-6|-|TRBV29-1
TGCAGTTACAGGGAAGGAAATTCACCCCTCCACTTT
CSYREGNSPLHF
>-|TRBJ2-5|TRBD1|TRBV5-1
TGCGCCAGCAGCGCCGGGACAGGGGAGCGGACCCAGTACTTC
CASSAGTGERTQYF
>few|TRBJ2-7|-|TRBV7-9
TGTGCCAGCCGGTGGGAAAGCTACGAGCAGTACTTC
CASRWESYEQYF
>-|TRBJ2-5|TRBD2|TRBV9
TGTGCCAGCAGCCCACGACTAGCGGGAGCGACTCGGGGAGAGACCCAGTACTTC
CASSPRLAGATRGETQYF
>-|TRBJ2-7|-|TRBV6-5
TGTGCCAGCAGCAAGCCCAGGGGCAGCTCCTACGAGCAGTACTTC
CASSKPRGSSYEQYF
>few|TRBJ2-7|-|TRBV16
TGTGCCAGCAGCCCCACCCCATCGACGGCCACCTACGAGCAGTACTTC
CASSPTPSTATYEQYF
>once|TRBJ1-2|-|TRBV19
TGTGCCAGTAGAACCCGGGGGGAAGCTGATGGCTACACCTTC
CASRTRGEADGYTF
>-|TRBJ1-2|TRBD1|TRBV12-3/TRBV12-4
TGTGCCAGCAGTTTAGAGAACAGGGGTTGGAAAAATGGCTACACCTTC
CASSLENRGWKNGYTF
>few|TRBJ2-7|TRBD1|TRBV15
TGTGCCACCAGCAGTGGGGACAGGGGGTTTGAGCAGTACTTC
CATSSGDRGFEQYF
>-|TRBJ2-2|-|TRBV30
TGTGCCTGGCCTTCGGGGGGCGCCAACACCGGGGAGCTGTTTTTT
CAWPSGGANTGELFF
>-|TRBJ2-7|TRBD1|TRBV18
TGTGCCAGCTCACCAATGGAACAGGGGACCGAGCAGTACTTC
CASSPMEQGTEQYF